The next 27 T cell receptor delta chains were all read from a single sample in a study of gamma-delta T cells after stem cell transplantation. TCRdb reran clone calling via CATT on the RT-PCR reads. Seen here are about 1,900 delta-chain clones, 30% to 35% observed once, and the top ten hold approximately 17%. Sequencing was performed on gamma-delta T cells. The receptor set was obtained from a human donor. It is not recorded whose cells these are; they may come from a transplant donor.

This clone has more than one count but fewer than ten. At one of its ends the junction is not consistent with the germline gene, which may arise from a read error. Other DNA sequences in the sample encode the same CDR3. V usage is TRDV2 and J usage is TRDJ1, with TRDD3 matching over 11 bases. The length of the CDR3 is 18 residues. Germline CDR1 and CDR2: GEAIGNYY and EKD. The chain's CDR3 is CACDNLLGDTTKTDKLIF. For the CDR3, the DNA is TGTGCCTGTGACAACCTCCTGGGGGATACTACGAAGACCGACAAACTCATCTTT.

This clone is labeled large. The DNA for the CDR3 is TGTGCCTGTGACACCGTACTGGGGGATACCTGGGACACCCGACAGATGTTTTTC. Amino acids: CACDTVLGDTWDTRQMFF. The rearrangement joins TRDV2 to TRDJ3, with 11 bases lining up with TRDD3. Unmatched junction bases numbered 2, after V lost 0 bases and J lost 2 bases. The length of the CDR3 is 18 residues. CDR1 is GEAIGNYY, CDR2 EKD, per germline.

The V gene is TRDV2, the J gene TRDJ3, with 12 bases identical to TRDD3. This CDR3 contains 19 residues. V was pared by 3 bases and J by 0 bases, with 5 bases of the junction left unmatched. Germline loops: CDR1 GEAIGNYY, CDR2 EKD. CDR3 residues: CACDPTGGYNSWDTRQMFF. The CDR3 bases are TGTGCCTGTGACCCTACTGGGGGATACAACTCCTGGGACACCCGACAGATGTTTTTC.

A word on this clone: A far bigger clonotype differs at one base, so this is likely a read error. The V gene is TRDV2, the J gene TRDJ1; 8 bases align to TRDD3. V dropped 1 base and J dropped 3; count of bases not matched to a gene: 9. The CDR3 loop spans 16 amino acids. Looked up from germline, CDR1 is GEAIGNYY and CDR2 is EKD. Written as DNA, the CDR3 is TGTGCCTGTGACACTGTAAGAGGGGATACTCCCGATAAACTCATCTTT. Translation gives CACDTVRGDTPDKLIF.

About this clone: A much larger clonotype is one base distant, so this may be a read error. The V gene is TRDV2, the J gene TRDJ1, with TRDD3 matching 8 bases. Per germline, CDR1 GEAIGNYY and CDR2 EKD. The CDR3 covers 20 residues. The CDR3 region is CACDTITGGQSESYTDTLIF. In DNA form, the CDR3 reads TGTGCCTGTGACACGATTACTGGGGGCCAATCCGAATCCTACACCGATACACTCATCTTT.

This clone has more than one count but fewer than ten. This may be a read error: a much more frequent sequence differs by one nucleotide. V usage is TRDV2 and J usage is TRDJ1; weak D call: TRDD2 (5 bases). The V gene's germline CDR1 is GEAIGNYY and CDR2 EKD. The CDR3 contains 19 residues. The CDR3 reads CACDTVRYPTLEYTDNLIF. DNA for the CDR3: TGTGCCTGTGACACCGTTCGTTACCCTACTTTGGAGTACACCGATAACCTCATCTTT.

This clone was seen just once. This is likely an artifact of a read error, given a far larger clone one base away. The chain carries TRDV2 and TRDJ1; TRDD3 matches 12 bases. Germline V CDR1 and CDR2: GEAIGNYY, EKD. This CDR3 is 18 amino acids long. The CDR3: CACDTLGDTRAVSEKLIF. CDR3 in DNA: TGTGCCTGTGACACTCTGGGGGATACGCGGGCGGTGTCCGAAAAACTCATCTTT.

By share, this clone counts as medium-sized (0.01 to 0.1%). Other DNA sequences in the sample encode the same CDR3. J is TRDJ1 and V is TRDV2, with TRDD3 identical over 8 bases. The V and J ends lost 3 bases and 1 base, in that order; junction bases with no gene match: 9. The CDR3 is made up of 16 amino acids. Germline CDR1 and CDR2: GEAIGNYY and EKD. CDR3 nucleotide sequence: TGTGCCTGTGACCCCGTGGATGGGGGATCCACCGATAAACTCATCTTT. Translated: CACDPVDGGSTDKLIF.

This chain joins TRDV1 and TRDJ1; 9 bases agree with TRDD3. This CDR3 spans 18 amino acids. The germline gives CDR1 TSWWSYY, CDR2 QGS. Trimming removed 1 base from V and 2 bases from J; junction bases left unmatched: 11. CDR3 loop: CALGERIRGYAGTDKLIF. CDR3 DNA sequence: TGTGCTCTTGGGGAACGAATCAGGGGATACGCGGGGACCGATAAACTCATCTTT.

This clone has only a few counts. J is TRDJ1 and V is TRDV2; TRDD3 aligns across 7 bases. The trim removed 0 bases at V and 4 bases at J, leaving 31 bases unmatched. The CDR3 contains 23 residues. From germline, CDR1 is GEAIGNYY and CDR2 EKD. The CDR3 region is CACDTVKSLGPGGPGRDVDKLIF. The CDR3 region has the DNA TGTGCCTGTGACACCGTGAAGTCCCTCGGTCCTGGGGGCCCGGGCCGGGACGTCGATAAACTCATCTTT.

The rearrangement links TRDV2 to TRDJ1; 8 bases agree with TRDD3. With V trimmed by 1 base and J by 6 bases, 15 bases remained unmatched. Per germline, CDR1 GEAIGNYY and CDR2 EKD. The CDR3 is made up of 17 amino acids. CDR3 nucleotides: TGTGCCTGTGACACGGCTGGGGGAGGCGGCGAGCTGTATAAACTCATCTTT. It translates to CACDTAGGGGELYKLIF.

V is TRDV1 and J is TRDJ1; TRDD3 matches 8 bases. CDR3 length equals 23 residues. J lost 0 bases, V lost 1 base, and 25 bases had no gene match. CDR1 is TSWWSYY, CDR2 QGS, per germline. CDR3 region: CALGEPQFPSLWGMYSYTDKLIF. The CDR3 DNA is TGTGCTCTTGGGGAACCCCAGTTCCCCAGTCTTTGGGGGATGTACTCGTACACCGATAAACTCATCTTT.

In its sample, this clone is large. J is TRDJ3 and V is TRDV2, with 8 bases that match TRDD3. Germline trimming cut 2 bases from V and 0 bases from J; bases unmatched to any gene: 11. CDR1 and CDR2 from the germline V gene are GEAIGNYY and EKD. This CDR3 spans 20 amino acids. Here the CDR3 reads CACDNILEGDISWDTRQMFF. CDR3 nucleotides: TGTGCCTGTGACAATATACTGGAGGGGGATATCTCCTGGGACACCCGACAGATGTTTTTC.

As regards this clone: This likely traces to a read error, being one base from a far larger clone. Additional DNA sequences in this sample encode the identical CDR3. The genes are TRDV2 and TRDJ3; 7 bases align to TRDD3. This CDR3 has 20 amino acids. Per germline, CDR1 GEAIGNYY and CDR2 EKD. Trimming cost V 0 bases and J 5 bases; bases outside gene matches: 15. The CDR3 protein is CACDTVVGDKAPGDTRQMFF. The CDR3 nucleotides are TGTGCCTGTGACACCGTGGTAGGGGATAAGGCGCCTGGGGACACCCGACAGATGTTTTTC.

Of note for this clone: This clone may be a read error of a much larger clone one base away. The rearrangement joins TRDV2 to TRDJ1; 12 bases are a match to TRDD3. CDR1 GEAIGNYY and CDR2 EKD come from the germline V gene. The CDR3 length is 18 residues. V shed 1 base and J 3 bases; nucleotides not matched to a gene: 11. CDR3 sequence (DNA): TGTGCCTGTGACACTCTGGGGGATACGCGGGCGGTGGCCGATAAACTCATCTTT. This gives the protein CACDTLGDTRAVADKLIF.

This clone was seen only a few times. The chain combines TRDV2 with TRDJ1, with TRDD3 identical over 12 bases. Trimming at V came to 8 bases and at J to 4 bases, leaving 13 bases not matched to a gene. Per the germline V gene, CDR1 is GEAIGNYY and CDR2 is EKD. The CDR3 runs 16 residues. The CDR3 loop is CASSALGDTRDDKLIF. CDR3 nucleotide sequence: TGTGCCTCCTCAGCTCTGGGGGATACGCGCGACGATAAACTCATCTTT.

Regarding this clone: A much more abundant neighbour one base away suggests this may be a read error. Additional DNA sequences in this sample encode the identical CDR3. The V and J genes are TRDV2 and TRDJ3; 12 bases fit TRDD3. The ends lost 0 bases at V and 1 base at J; junction bases unmatched: 12. Germline CDR1 GEAIGNYY, CDR2 EKD. The CDR3 runs 22 residues. CDR3 coding DNA: TGTGCCTGTGACACCGCTACTGGGGGATACTCTAAAAGTTCCTGGGACACCCGACAGATGTTTTTC. Translating it yields CACDTATGGYSKSSWDTRQMFF.

The genes are TRDV2 and TRDJ1; 7 positions agree with TRDD3. The CDR3 extends over 15 amino acids. Germline trimming cut 2 bases from V and 0 bases from J; bases unmatched to any gene: 5. CDR1 GEAIGNYY and CDR2 EKD come from the germline V gene. The CDR3 DNA follows: TGTGCCTGTGACAAATTGGGGGAGAACACCGATAAACTCATCTTT. This encodes CACDKLGENTDKLIF.

This clone ranks as medium-sized (0.01 to 0.1%). V usage is TRDV2 and J usage is TRDJ1; 12 nucleotides align to TRDD3. The CDR3 is 21 residues long. The J segment lost 0 bases and the V segment lost 2 bases, leaving 18 bases of the junction unmatched. Germline values: CDR1 GEAIGNYY, CDR2 EKD. CDR3 in DNA: TGTGCCTGTGACAAGGCACGATCTGGGGGATACGCTGGAAAGAACACCGATAAACTCATCTTT. This gives the protein CACDKARSGGYAGKNTDKLIF.

There are a few counts of this clone. One end of the junction is discordant with germline, which a read error may explain. The CDR3 nucleotides read TGTGCCTGTGAATCGGTACTGGGGGGAGCCCAGTACACCGAAAAACTCATCTTT. Translated, it gives CACESVLGGAQYTEKLIF. This rearrangement joins TRDV2 to TRDJ1, with 8 positions matching TRDD3. The V gene's germline CDR1 is GEAIGNYY and CDR2 EKD. CDR3 length: 18 residues.

A few counts support this clone. A much larger clone lies one base from this, so it may be a read error. The chain carries TRDV2 and TRDJ2; a possible D gene is TRDD3 (5 bases). V lost 0 bases to trimming and J lost 6 bases, with 13 bases between them. Germline loops: CDR1 GEAIGNYY, CDR2 EKD. The CDR3 totals 15 residues. Here the CDR3 reads CACDTARGTPAQLFF. CDR3 nucleotides: TGTGCCTGTGACACCGCTAGGGGAACTCCAGCACAACTCTTCTTT.

The chain links TRDV2 to TRDJ1, with D possibly being TRDD3 (6 bases). CDR1 is GEAIGNYY, CDR2 EKD, per germline. The CDR3 consists of 15 residues. The V gene lost 0 bases and the J gene lost 0 bases, with 10 bases spanning the gap. CDR3 region: CACDTLGGNTDKLIF. Here the CDR3 DNA reads TGTGCCTGTGACACCTTGGGGGGTAACACCGATAAACTCATCTTT.

Only a few counts were recorded for this clone. A far larger clone is off by one base, so a read error is likely. The rearrangement uses TRDV2 and TRDJ1; 8 bases line up with TRDD3. J gave up 3 bases and V 4 bases, and 12 bases lay outside the gene matches. Germline values: CDR1 GEAIGNYY, CDR2 EKD. The CDR3 is 16 residues long. The CDR3 DNA sequence: TGTGCCTGTGAGTTACTGGGGGCCGCGGGGCCCGATAAACTCATCTTT. Protein: CACELLGAAGPDKLIF.

Worth noting for this clone: A much bigger clone sits one base away, suggesting this may be a read error. This chain uses TRDV2 with TRDJ3; D not certain. V gave up 0 bases and J gave up 2 bases, with 13 bases separating them. CDR1 and CDR2 (germline): GEAIGNYY, EKD. This CDR3 is 18 amino acids long. The CDR3 nucleotides read TGTGCCTGTGACACCGCGGACAAAAGCCCCTGGGACACCCGACAGATGTTTTTC. Residues: CACDTADKSPWDTRQMFF.

Concerning this clone: A far larger clone is one base from this, pointing to a likely read error. This chain's CDR3 is CACDWTPLSGALMDTRQMFF. In DNA, the CDR3 is TGTGCCTGTGACTGGACCCCTCTTTCTGGGGCACTGATGGACACCCGACAGATGTTTTTC. V usage is TRDV2 and J usage is TRDJ3, with a tentative D call TRDD3 (6 bases). V dropped 3 bases and J dropped 6 bases, with 26 bases sitting between them. CDR1 is GEAIGNYY and CDR2 is EKD in the germline V gene. This CDR3 comprises 20 residues.

This clone was detected only a few times. The chain joins TRDV2 to TRDJ1, with 12 bases that match TRDD3. There are 18 residues in the CDR3. The trim removed 0 bases at V and 0 bases at J, leaving 7 bases unmatched. CDR1 GEAIGNYY and CDR2 EKD come from the germline V gene. The CDR3 loop is CACDTLLGDTQYTDKLIF. The CDR3 nucleotides read TGTGCCTGTGACACCTTACTGGGGGATACCCAGTACACCGATAAACTCATCTTT.

Relative to its sample, this clone is medium-sized (0.01 to 0.1%). The chain employs TRDV2 and TRDJ1, with 9 positions matching TRDD3. The CDR3 covers 20 residues. CDR1 is GEAIGNYY and CDR2 is EKD in the germline V gene. V dropped 0 bases and J dropped 0; count of bases not matched to a gene: 16. CDR3 bases: TGTGCCTGTGACACCGTAAAGCCGACTGGGGGACAGAGCTACACCGATAAACTCATCTTT. It specifies CACDTVKPTGGQSYTDKLIF.